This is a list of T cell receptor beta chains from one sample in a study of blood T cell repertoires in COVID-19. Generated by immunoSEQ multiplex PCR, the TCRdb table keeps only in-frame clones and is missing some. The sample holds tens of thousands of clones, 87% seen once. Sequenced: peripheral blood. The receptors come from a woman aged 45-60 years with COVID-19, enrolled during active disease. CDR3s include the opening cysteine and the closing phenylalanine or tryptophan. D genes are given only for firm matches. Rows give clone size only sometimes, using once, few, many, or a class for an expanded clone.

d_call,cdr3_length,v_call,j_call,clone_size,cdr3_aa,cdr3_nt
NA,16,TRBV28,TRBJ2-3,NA,CASSSPAGTSTDTQYF,TGTGCCAGCAGTTCCCCCGCGGGGACTAGCACAGATACGCAGTATTTT
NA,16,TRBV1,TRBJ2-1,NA,CTSSQVRDFRHNEQFF,TGCACCAGCAGCCAAGTCCGGGACTTCCGTCACAATGAGCAGTTCTTC
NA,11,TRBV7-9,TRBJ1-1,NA,CASSLGREAFF,TGTGCCAGCAGCTTAGGTAGAGAAGCTTTCTTT
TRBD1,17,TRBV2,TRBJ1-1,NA,CASTPLRATGEGTEAFF,TGTGCCAGCACCCCTCTGCGGGCGACAGGGGAGGGCACTGAAGCTTTCTTT
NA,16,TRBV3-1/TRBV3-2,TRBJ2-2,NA,CASSPRGGVLTGELFF,TGTGCCAGCAGCCCTAGGGGGGGAGTTCTAACCGGGGAGCTGTTTTTT
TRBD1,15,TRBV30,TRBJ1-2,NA,CAWSADRGEYYGYTF,TGTGCCTGGAGCGCTGACAGGGGAGAATACTATGGCTACACCTTC
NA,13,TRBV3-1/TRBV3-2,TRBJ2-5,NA,CASRRGQQETQYF,TGTGCCAGCAGACGTGGACAGCAAGAGACCCAGTACTTC
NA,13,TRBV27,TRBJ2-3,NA,CASSPPTSDTQYF,TGTGCCAGCAGTCCGCCTACCTCAGATACGCAGTATTTT
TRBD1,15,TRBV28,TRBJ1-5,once,CASSPTGGTGQPQHF,TGTGCCAGCAGCCCCACAGGGGGCACAGGTCAGCCCCAGCATTTT
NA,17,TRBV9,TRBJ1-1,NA,CASSVGPLTDTNTEAFF,TGTGCCAGCAGCGTAGGTCCTTTGACAGACACGAACACTGAAGCTTTCTTT
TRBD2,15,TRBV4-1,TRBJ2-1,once,CASSLRASGSNEQFF,TGCGCCAGCAGCCTCAGAGCTAGCGGGAGTAATGAGCAGTTCTTC
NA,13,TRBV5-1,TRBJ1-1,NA,CASSSNMNTEAFF,TGCGCCAGCAGCTCAAACATGAACACTGAAGCTTTCTTT
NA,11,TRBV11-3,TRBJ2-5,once,CASSLSGTQYF,TGTGCCAGCAGCTTGAGTGGGACCCAGTACTTC
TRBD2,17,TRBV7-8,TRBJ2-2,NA,CASSLALLAGMTGELFF,TGTGCCAGCAGCTTAGCGCTACTAGCGGGAATGACCGGGGAGCTGTTTTTT
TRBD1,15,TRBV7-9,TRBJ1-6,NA,CASSPGTVNNSPLHF,TGTGCCAGCAGCCCCGGGACAGTTAATAATTCACCCCTCCACTTT
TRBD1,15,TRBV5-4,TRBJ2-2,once,CASSLDRRNTGELFF,TGTGCCAGCAGCCTGGACAGGAGGAACACCGGGGAGCTGTTTTTT
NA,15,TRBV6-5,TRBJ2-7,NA,CASSYLRGGAGEQYF,TGTGCCAGCAGTTATCTGCGCGGAGGGGCAGGCGAGCAGTACTTC
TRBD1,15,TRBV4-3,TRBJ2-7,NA,CASSLGTGGFYEQYF,TGCGCCAGCAGCCTTGGGACAGGGGGCTTCTACGAGCAGTACTTC
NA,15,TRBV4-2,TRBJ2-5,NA,CASSLSRGGRETQYF,TGTGCCAGCAGCCTATCCCGAGGAGGAAGAGAGACCCAGTACTTC
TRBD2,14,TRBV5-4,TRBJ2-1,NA,CASTKLAGNNEQFF,TGTGCCAGCACTAAACTAGCGGGTAACAATGAGCAGTTCTTC
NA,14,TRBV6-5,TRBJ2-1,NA,CASSIGGTHNEQFF,TGTGCCAGCAGTATTGGCGGGACCCACAATGAGCAGTTCTTC
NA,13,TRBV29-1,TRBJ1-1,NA,CSAPSLVNTEAFF,TGCAGCGCCCCTTCCCTAGTGAACACTGAAGCTTTCTTT